One TCR beta chain is described in this entry. How the authors handled the data: Scientists estimated how many nucleated cells there were by amplifying reference gene primers. Profiled with immunoSEQ multiplex PCR; TCRdb holds only in-frame clones, not every one. V, J and clone size are those of that table, while D and trimming were read from the DNA. The data contain about 150,000 clones, 80% of them singletons. The data were taken from a study of blood T cell repertoires in COVID-19. Study-level information: Italy, Spain and the United States were the sources of the convalescent and acute COVID-19 samples. The cDNA or gDNA used as material had been derived from T cells, B-cell-depleted T cells, or PBMCs.

In germline, CDR1 is MGHDK, CDR2 SYGVNS. This CDR3 has 16 amino acids. Between the trimmed V and J ends, which lost 2 bases and 5 bases, there was a span of 16 bases. Sequencing was performed on peripheral blood. This sequence joins TRBV25-1 and TRBJ1-5; possibly TRBD1 for D (6 bases). The clonotype originates from a woman between 45 and 65 years old with acute or convalescent COVID-19. The CDR3 region has the DNA TGTGCCAGCAGTGAAGCAATTCGGGACACTGATCAGCCCCAGCATTTT. Translating it yields CASSEAIRDTDQPQHF.